These 13 T cell receptor beta chains were sequenced from one sample in a study of OX40 agonist ivuxolimab in advanced cancers. Assay: immunoSEQ multiplex PCR; the TCRdb copy retains only in-frame clones and omits some. The sample holds under 85,000 clones, under 80% seen once. The sample was CD4+ or CD8+ T cells sorted from blood, taken in a trial of the OX40 agonist ivuxolimab. The receptors were gathered from an adult with an advanced solid tumor such as melanoma, head and neck, liver or kidney cancer.

The chain combines TRBV4-1 with TRBJ2-1; D possibly corresponds to TRBD2 (6 bases). The CDR3 length is 16 residues. Per the germline V gene, CDR1 is MGHRA and CDR2 is YSYEKL. V lost 4 bases and J 4 bases, leaving 17 bases between the germline ends. CDR3 coding DNA: TGCGCCAGCAGCCTGGGCGCAAGTGGGACTTACAATGAGCAGTTCTTC. This gives the protein CASSLGASGTYNEQFF.

The V and J genes are TRBV6-5 and TRBJ1-1, with a weak D call TRBD1 (6 bases). Per the germline V gene, CDR1 is MNHEY and CDR2 is SVGAGI. This CDR3 region has 15 residues. Deletions cut 5 bases from V and 1 base from J, with 14 bases between. The CDR3: CASSPGTRSNTEAFF. Here the CDR3 DNA reads TGTGCCAGCAGTCCCGGGACAAGGTCGAACACTGAAGCTTTCTTT.

This clone was detected a few times. J is TRBJ1-2 and V is TRBV5-6, with D perhaps TRBD1 (6 bases). This CDR3 is built from 11 residues. V lost 1 base and J 12 bases, leaving 10 bases between the germline ends. The germline V gene has CDR1 SGHDT and CDR2 YYEEEE. CDR3 region: CASSLTGKHTF. CDR3 in DNA: TGTGCCAGCAGCTTGACAGGGAAGCACACCTTC.

This chain uses TRBV27 with TRBJ2-6, with D perhaps being TRBD1 or TRBD2 (5 bases each). V lost 5 bases and J lost 2, with 13 bases in between. CDR3 length: 16 amino acids. CDR1 is MNHEY and CDR2 is SMNVEV in the germline V gene (reference sequence). CDR3 nucleotide sequence: TGTGCCAGCAGTCGGGACCTAGGAGCTGGGGCCAACGTCCTGACTTTC. Translating it yields CASSRDLGAGANVLTF.

The chain uses TRBV7-3 and TRBJ1-1; D unresolved. V was pared by 5 bases and J by 2 bases, with 12 bases between. Germline CDR1 and CDR2: SGHTA and FQGTGA. The CDR3 runs 14 residues. The CDR3 DNA is TGTGCCAGCAGCCAATGGCCCCAAAACACTGAAGCTTTCTTT. This sequence encodes CASSQWPQNTEAFF.

CDR3 residues: CASSPGQGVETQYF. The CDR3 DNA reads as TGTGCCAGCTCACCCGGACAGGGGGTAGAGACCCAGTACTTC. The chain is built from TRBV18 and TRBJ2-5; the match to TRBD1 covers 10 bases. The CDR3 has 14 residues. With V trimmed by 3 bases and J by 4 bases, 2 bases remained unmatched. Germline V lookup: CDR1 KGHSH, CDR2 LQKENI.

For the CDR3, the DNA is TGTGCCAGCAGCTTAGATCATGGCTACACCTTC. Protein product: CASSLDHGYTF. The rearrangement joins TRBV7-2 to TRBJ1-2; D is ambiguous. Germline CDR1 reads SGHTA; CDR2 reads FQGNSA. The V end lost 1 base, the J end lost 6 bases, and 3 bases lay between the germline ends. The CDR3 spans 11 residues.

V is TRBV28 and J is TRBJ2-7; D is unresolved. Germline-derived CDR1 and CDR2 are MDHEN and SYDVKM. The CDR3 loop spans 11 amino acids. Trimming shortened V by 7 bases and J by 4 bases, and 8 bases separated the two germline ends. The CDR3 is CASTRPYEQYF. CDR3 coding DNA: TGTGCCAGCACCCGGCCGTACGAGCAGTACTTC. The full variable domain, rest sourced from reference TRBV28 and TRBJ2-7, is DVKVTQSSRYLVKRTGEKVFLECVQDMDHENMFWYRQDPGLGLRLIYFSYDVKMKEKGDIPEGYSVSREKKERFSLILESASTNQTSMYLCASTRPYEQYFGPGTRLTVT.

This sequence joins TRBV19 and TRBJ1-5; D is undetermined. The germline V and J ends were trimmed by 9 bases and 2 bases, with 14 bases remaining between them. Germline lookup yields CDR1 LNHDA and CDR2 SQIVND (reference sequence). The CDR3 extends over 14 amino acids. CDR3 residues: CASLGILGNQPQHF. In DNA, the CDR3 is TGTGCCAGCTTGGGGATTTTGGGCAATCAGCCCCAGCATTTT.

This chain connects TRBV18 to TRBJ2-3; D is perhaps TRBD1 (6 bases). Germline values: CDR1 KGHSH, CDR2 LQKENI. Trimming removed 4 bases from V and 3 bases from J, with 11 bases in between. This CDR3 spans 14 amino acids. The CDR3 reads CASSLYRETDTQYF. DNA for the CDR3: TGTGCCAGCTCACTTTACAGGGAGACAGATACGCAGTATTTT.

This clone was counted a single time. The chain carries TRBV11-2 and TRBJ2-1; 9 bases are shared with TRBD1. The length of the CDR3 is 14 residues. The germline CDR1 and CDR2 sequences are SGHAT and FQNNGV. The J segment lost 5 bases and the V segment lost 3 bases, leaving 2 bases of the junction unmatched. The CDR3 DNA follows: TGTGCCAGCAGCTTGGGACAGGGACACAATGAGCAGTTCTTC. This encodes CASSLGQGHNEQFF.

The chain uses TRBV5-5 and TRBJ1-1; D might be TRBD1 (5 bases). The CDR3 covers 14 residues. Trimming took off 0 bases at V and 9 bases at J, with 15 bases between the two ends. The germline gives CDR1 SGHKS, CDR2 YYEKEE (reference sequence). The CDR3 sequence: CASSLADEGRKAFF. The CDR3 region has the DNA TGTGCCAGCAGCTTGGCCGACGAGGGGCGGAAAGCTTTCTTT.

V and J are TRBV7-8 and TRBJ2-4, with D uncertain. Germline-derived CDR1 and CDR2 are SGHVS and FQNEAQ. The CDR3 is 14 residues long. Trimming took 4 bases from V and 0 from J, leaving 7 bases between them. For the CDR3, the DNA is TGTGCCAGCAGCTCCGACCTAGCCAAAAACATTCAGTACTTC. It encodes CASSSDLAKNIQYF. Full variable domain (rest looked up from reference TRBV7-8 and TRBJ2-4): GAGVSQSPRYKVAKRGQDVALRCDPISGHVSLFWYQQALGQGPEFLTYFQNEAQLDKSGLPSDRFFAERPEGSVSTLKIQRTQQEDSAVYLCASSSDLAKNIQYFGAGTRLSVL.